These 8 T cell receptor beta chains were all obtained from the same sample, sequenced in a study of blood T cell repertoires in COVID-19. This table comes from immunoSEQ multiplex PCR, and its TCRdb copy is limited to in-frame clones, with some not included. The sample yields approximately 37,000 clones, more than 85% seen once. The sample was peripheral blood. These TCRs come from a woman older than 75 with acute or convalescent COVID-19.

This clone has more than one count but fewer than ten. The rearrangement uses TRBV19 and TRBJ2-7; TRBD1 matches 10 bases. The CDR3 totals 14 residues. CDR1 is LNHDA, CDR2 SQIVND, per germline (reference sequence). The junction had 5 bases not matched to a gene; V was cut back by 3 bases and J by 6 bases. The CDR3 DNA reads as TGTGCCAGTAGTATGGGGACAGGGGAGGGCGAGCAGTACTTC. Protein: CASSMGTGEGEQYF. The full variable domain, its missing parts supplied by reference TRBV19 and TRBJ2-7, is DGGITQSPKYLFRKEGQNVTLSCEQNLNHDAMYWYRQDPGQGLRLIYYSQIVNDFQKGDIAEGYSVSREKKESFPLTVTSAQKNPTAFYLCASSMGTGEGEQYFGPGTRLTVT.

This chain uses TRBV28 with TRBJ1-2; TRBD1 agrees at 7 bases. Germline values: CDR1 MDHEN, CDR2 SYDVKM. The CDR3 is 14 amino acids. Trimming at V came to 6 bases and at J to 8 bases, leaving 12 bases not matched to a gene. This CDR3 reads CASRITGTVEGYTF. The CDR3 bases are TGTGCCAGCAGAATCACGGGGACAGTGGAGGGCTACACCTTC.

This clone was detected once. The genes are TRBV9 and TRBJ1-4; 9 positions agree with TRBD1. Germline V gives CDR1 SGDLS, CDR2 YYNGEE. CDR3 size: 16 residues. J was trimmed by 8 bases and V by 8 bases; bases with no gene match: 16. CDR3: CARLLSPRDRAEKLFF. CDR3 coding DNA: TGTGCCAGACTTCTTTCGCCCCGGGACAGGGCGGAAAAACTGTTTTTT.

The chain recombines TRBV29-1 with TRBJ2-7; tentatively, D is TRBD1 (6 bases). This CDR3 region has 15 residues. The germline gives CDR1 SQVTM, CDR2 ANQGSEA. Trimming left V 7 bases short and J 2 bases short, with 21 bases between. In DNA, the CDR3 is TGCAGCGCTACTGATACCGGGACACCTACCTACGAGCAGTACTTC. Its translation: CSATDTGTPTYEQYF.

V and J are TRBV5-1 and TRBJ1-5; a possible D gene is TRBD1 (6 bases). V dropped 2 bases and J dropped 2 bases, with 11 bases sitting between them. The CDR3 is 15 amino acids. Germline V gene data show CDR1 as SGHRS and CDR2 as YFSETQ. CDR3 sequence: CASSFGSGGNQPQHF. In DNA, the CDR3 is TGCGCCAGCAGCTTCGGTTCAGGGGGCAATCAGCCCCAGCATTTT.

This sequence joins TRBV10-3 and TRBJ1-5; 7 bases align to TRBD1. CDR1 is ENHRY and CDR2 is SYGVKD in the germline V gene. The CDR3 length is 13 residues. V shed 6 bases and J 5 bases; nucleotides not matched to a gene: 4. In DNA, the CDR3 is TGTGCCATCAGGGGGACAGAAGATCAGCCCCAGCATTTT. Amino acid sequence: CAIRGTEDQPQHF.

The chain uses TRBV27 and TRBJ1-2; tentative D call: TRBD1 (5 bases). This CDR3 region has 13 residues. Per germline, CDR1 MNHEY and CDR2 SMNVEV (reference sequence). Trimming shortened V by 3 bases and J by 2 bases, and 7 bases separated the two germline ends. The CDR3 coding sequence is TGTGCCAGCAGTTTGCGACAGAACTATGGCTACACCTTC. It codes for CASSLRQNYGYTF.

The chain recombines TRBV3-1 (or the pseudogene TRBV3-2) with TRBJ1-2; a weak D match, TRBD1 (5 bases). Germline V lookup: CDR1 LGHDT, CDR2 YNNKEL (reference sequence). The CDR3 runs 17 residues. The V end lost 0 bases, the J end lost 0 bases, and 14 bases lay between the germline ends. The CDR3 sequence is CASSQDRGGVANYGYTF. DNA for the CDR3: TGTGCCAGCAGCCAAGATAGAGGAGGGGTAGCTAACTATGGCTACACCTTC.